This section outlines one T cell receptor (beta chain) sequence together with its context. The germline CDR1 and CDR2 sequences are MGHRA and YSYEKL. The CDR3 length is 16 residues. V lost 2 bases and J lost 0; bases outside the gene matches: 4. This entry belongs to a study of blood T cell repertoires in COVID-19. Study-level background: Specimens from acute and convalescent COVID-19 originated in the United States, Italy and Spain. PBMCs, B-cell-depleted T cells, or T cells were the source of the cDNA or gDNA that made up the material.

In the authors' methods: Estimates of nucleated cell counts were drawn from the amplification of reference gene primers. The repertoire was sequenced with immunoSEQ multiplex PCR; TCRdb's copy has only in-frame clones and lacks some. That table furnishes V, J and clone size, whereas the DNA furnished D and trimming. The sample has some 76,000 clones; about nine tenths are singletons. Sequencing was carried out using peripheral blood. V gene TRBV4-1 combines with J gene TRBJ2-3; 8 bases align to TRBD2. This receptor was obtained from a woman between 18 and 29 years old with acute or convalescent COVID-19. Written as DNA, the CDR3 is TGCGCCAGCAGCCAAACTAGCGGAGCGAGCACAGATACGCAGTATTTT. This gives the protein CASSQTSGASTDTQYF.